The 32 T cell receptor beta chains listed next were all sequenced from one sample in a study of identical twins. TCRdb re-analysed the 5' RACE reads in MiXCR, keeping a single row per CDR3 protein. The sample lists 1.5 million to 2 million distinct CDR3 sequences, roughly a third seen once, with less than 0.35% in the top ten. The specimen was cord blood. The origin of the receptors is a newborn girl in good health.

This chain connects TRBV2 to TRBJ2-2; 9 nucleotides line up with TRBD2. The CDR3 is 16 residues long. The V and J ends lost 1 base and 4 bases, in that order; junction bases with no gene match: 4. In germline, CDR1 is SNHLY, CDR2 FYNNEI. This chain's CDR3 is CASSEESGRTTGELFF. CDR3 coding DNA: TGTGCCAGCAGTGAAGAAAGCGGGAGGACCACCGGGGAGCTGTTTTTT.

The V gene is TRBV9, the J gene TRBJ2-7; maybe TRBD1 (7 bases). Germline V gives CDR1 SGDLS, CDR2 YYNGEE. This CDR3 contains 16 residues. V gave up 4 bases and J gave up 3 bases, with 20 bases separating them. CDR3 residues: CASSPTTGTLYYEQYF. The CDR3 nucleotides read TGTGCCAGCAGCCCGACGACAGGGACTCTTTACTACGAGCAGTACTTC.

This clonotype was seen a few times. V usage is TRBV2 and J usage is TRBJ1-5, with 8 bases lining up with TRBD1. With 0 bases clipped from V and 2 bases from J, the junction kept 6 bases outside the gene matches. The CDR3 loop spans 17 amino acids. The germline CDR1 and CDR2 sequences are SNHLY and FYNNEI. CDR3 nucleotide sequence: TGTGCCAGCAGTGAAGCGCTTCTACAGGGGGGCAATCAGCCCCAGCATTTT. It specifies CASSEALLQGGNQPQHF.

J is TRBJ2-1 and V is TRBV2; D is unclear. This CDR3 is 15 amino acids long. The V gene lost 5 bases and the J gene lost 0 bases, with 11 bases spanning the gap. Looked up from germline, CDR1 is SNHLY and CDR2 is FYNNEI. The CDR3 region has the DNA TGTGCCAGCAGTAAGAGGCCCAGCTCCTACAATGAGCAGTTCTTC. It encodes CASSKRPSSYNEQFF.

The V and J genes are TRBV5-1 and TRBJ2-5; the D is unclear. Germline-derived CDR1 and CDR2 are SGHRS and YFSETQ. V lost 0 bases and J lost 2, with 14 bases in between. This CDR3 is built from 16 residues. CDR3 nucleotide sequence: TGCGCCAGCAGCTTGGCGCTGACGTTTGGTCAAGAGACCCAGTACTTC. It encodes CASSLALTFGQETQYF.

The chain combines TRBV3-1 with TRBJ1-5; tentative D call: TRBD1 (5 bases). Germline CDR1 LGHDT, CDR2 YNNKEL (reference sequence). This CDR3 region has 15 residues. The V end was cut by 3 bases, the J end by 11 bases, with 20 bases between. CDR3 in amino acids: CASSQAGTAGSSQHF. DNA of the CDR3: TGTGCCAGCAGCCAGGCCGGGACCGCGGGCTCGTCCCAGCATTTT.

V is TRBV6-2 or TRBV6-3 and J is TRBJ2-1, with no clear D. CDR1 is MNHEY and CDR2 is SVGEGT in the germline V gene. The CDR3 contains 16 residues. Trimming shortened V by 0 bases and J by 4 bases, and 13 bases separated the two germline ends. The chain's CDR3 is CASSYSVPSQYNEQFF. The CDR3 nucleotides read TGTGCCAGCAGTTACTCCGTTCCGAGCCAATACAATGAGCAGTTCTTC.

This clonotype was counted between two and nine times. This rearrangement joins TRBV7-2 to TRBJ1-1, with a tentative D call TRBD1 (5 bases). Trimming pared 7 bases from V and 1 base from J, leaving 22 bases between. The CDR3 loop spans 17 amino acids. The germline V gene has CDR1 SGHTA and CDR2 FQGNSA. CDR3 amino acids: CASTSLWGRGPNTEAFF. CDR3 bases: TGTGCCAGCACCTCTTTATGGGGGAGGGGTCCGAACACTGAAGCTTTCTTT.

V usage is TRBV20-1 and J usage is TRBJ2-1; 8 nucleotides align to TRBD2. The CDR3 runs 16 residues. J gave up 8 bases and V 5 bases, and 17 bases lay outside the gene matches. CDR1 is DFQATT and CDR2 is SNEGSKA in the germline V gene (reference sequence). The CDR3 DNA reads TGCAGTGCTGTTCAACCGGGACTAGGACTTCCGGATGAGCAGTTCTTC. Translation gives CSAVQPGLGLPDEQFF.

This rearrangement joins TRBV7-2 to TRBJ1-3; 8 bases map to TRBD1. The CDR3 has 16 amino acids. J gave up 0 bases and V 0 bases, and 1 base lay outside the gene matches. Germline V gene lookup returns CDR1 SGHTA and CDR2 FQGNSA. The CDR3 protein is CASSLAGQGSGNTIYF. The CDR3 DNA reads TGTGCCAGCAGCTTAGCCGGACAGGGCTCTGGAAACACCATATATTTT. Full variable domain (remainder filled in from reference TRBV7-2 and TRBJ1-3): GAGVSQSPSNKVTEKGKDVELRCDPISGHTALYWYRQSLGQGLEFLIYFQGNSAPDKSGLPSDRFSAERTGGSVSTLTIQRTQQEDSAVYLCASSLAGQGSGNTIYFGEGSWLTVV.

This clonotype was recorded a few times. V is TRBV4-1 and J is TRBJ1-1; weak D call: TRBD1 (5 bases). The CDR3 has 16 residues. The germline CDR1 and CDR2 sequences are MGHRA and YSYEKL. Trimming stripped 0 bases from V and 3 bases from J, with 14 bases between. This CDR3 is CASSQDNPQGYTEAFF. DNA of the CDR3: TGCGCCAGCAGCCAAGATAACCCGCAGGGATACACTGAAGCTTTCTTT.

As regards this clonotype: It may be a read error: a sequence one base away is much more abundant. V is TRBV7-2 and J is TRBJ2-4, with no clear D. The end of the DNA is better explained by TRBJ2-7, so the J call may be wrong. This CDR3 contains 13 residues. The germline gives CDR1 SGHTA, CDR2 FQGNSA. The CDR3 nucleotides are TGTGCCAGCAGCTTAGCTGTTAGGCACGAGCAGTACTTC. As protein: CASSLAVRHEQYF.

This clonotype has just a few counts. The chain joins TRBV25-1 to TRBJ2-4; 7 bases map to TRBD2. The CDR3 consists of 14 residues. V was pared by 10 bases and J by 1 base, with 7 bases of the junction left unmatched. Germline CDR1 MGHDK, CDR2 SYGVNS. CDR3 DNA: TGTGCCACCAGGGAGGGCCCGGCCAAAAACATTCAGTACTTC. It is translated as CATREGPAKNIQYF.

This chain joins TRBV20-1 and TRBJ1-2; TRBD1 might be the D (5 bases). This CDR3 spans 13 amino acids. V was pared by 6 bases and J by 5 bases, with 16 bases between. Germline loops: CDR1 DFQATT, CDR2 SNEGSKA (reference sequence). This CDR3 reads CSASSGREYGYTF. The CDR3 bases are TGCAGTGCGAGTTCGGGACGGGAATATGGCTACACCTTC.

This chain joins TRBV11-2 and TRBJ2-1; D call uncertain. CDR1 is SGHAT, CDR2 FQNNGV, per germline. The CDR3 is 14 residues long. V gave up 2 bases and J gave up 7 bases, with 12 bases separating them. The CDR3 spells CASSLILIVNEQFF. CDR3 DNA sequence: TGTGCCAGCAGCTTAATTCTGATAGTGAATGAGCAGTTCTTC.

The J gene is TRBJ1-5, the V gene TRBV12-3 or TRBV12-4, with 10 bases fitting TRBD1. Trimming at V came to 9 bases and at J to 4 bases, leaving 9 bases not matched to a gene. The length of the CDR3 is 15 residues. The CDR3 loop is CASKQRTGGNQPQHF. The CDR3 DNA sequence: TGTGCCAGTAAACAAAGGACAGGGGGTAATCAGCCCCAGCATTTT.

This clonotype was seen a few times. In DNA, the CDR3 is TGCGCCAGCAGCTGGAACCTAGCGGGGCCCTCCTACGAGCAGTACTTC. Protein sequence: CASSWNLAGPSYEQYF. The chain uses TRBV5-1 and TRBJ2-7; 9 nucleotides align to TRBD2. Trimming cost V 3 bases and J 0 bases; bases outside gene matches: 7. Germline lookup yields CDR1 SGHRS and CDR2 YFSETQ. The CDR3 length is 16 residues.

This clonotype has just a few counts. The chain links TRBV2 to TRBJ1-6; D not certain. The ends were cut back, 8 bases at V and 0 bases at J, with 11 bases in the middle. CDR3 length: 15 amino acids. In germline, CDR1 is SNHLY, CDR2 FYNNEI. CDR3 amino acids: CASLSGSSYNSPLHF. Here the CDR3 DNA reads TGTGCCAGCCTTTCGGGGAGCTCCTATAATTCACCCCTCCACTTT.

The chain uses TRBV3-1 and TRBJ2-4; 9 bases are shared with TRBD2. The trim removed 1 base at V and 6 bases at J, leaving 1 base unmatched. Per the germline V gene, CDR1 is LGHDT and CDR2 is YNNKEL (reference sequence). The CDR3 totals 14 residues. The CDR3 DNA follows: TGTGCCAGCAGCCAAGGAGCGGGAGGAAACATTCAGTACTTC. Its translation: CASSQGAGGNIQYF.

The chain joins TRBV28 to TRBJ2-5; D remains unclear. With the DNA end fitting TRBJ2-7 better, the J assignment may be wrong. CDR3 length equals 13 residues. CDR1 and CDR2 from the germline V gene are MDHEN and SYDVKM. DNA for the CDR3: TGTGCCAGCAGCAACCCGGGTTCCCACGAGCAGTACTTC. The encoded protein is CASSNPGSHEQYF.

The genes are TRBV7-6 and TRBJ1-1, with 8 nucleotides matching TRBD1. The V segment lost 5 bases and the J segment 3 bases; nucleotides outside the gene matches: 2. Germline CDR1 is SGHVS and CDR2 is FNYEAQ. The CDR3 runs 13 residues. CDR3 nucleotides: TGTGCCAGCAGCAAGGGACAGGACACTGAAGCTTTCTTT. Translating it yields CASSKGQDTEAFF.

This clonotype occurred many times. This chain connects TRBV10-3 to TRBJ1-2; weak D call: TRBD1 (6 bases). There are 13 residues in the CDR3. Germline V gene lookup returns CDR1 ENHRY and CDR2 SYGVKD. Trimming took off 5 bases at V and 4 bases at J, with 11 bases between the two ends. The CDR3, as DNA: TGTGCCATCAGTCCAGACAGGAGCTATGGCTACACCTTC. Its protein product is CAISPDRSYGYTF.

The V gene is TRBV28, the J gene TRBJ2-1; D not resolved. The CDR3 totals 14 residues. Germline-derived CDR1 and CDR2 are MDHEN and SYDVKM. Trimming removed 3 bases from V and 4 bases from J, with 10 bases in between. The CDR3 DNA sequence: TGTGCCAGCAGTTTCCAGCCAGCATACAATGAGCAGTTCTTC. This translates into CASSFQPAYNEQFF.

This clonotype was detected only a few times. The rearrangement uses TRBV5-1 and TRBJ2-7; D not certain. The V end lost 0 bases, the J end lost 0 bases, and 10 bases lay between the germline ends. This CDR3 has 15 residues. Germline lookup yields CDR1 SGHRS and CDR2 YFSETQ. The CDR3 here is CASSLAALSSYEQYF. In DNA form, the CDR3 reads TGCGCCAGCAGCTTGGCAGCGTTGAGCTCCTACGAGCAGTACTTC.

The J gene is TRBJ2-2, the V gene TRBV25-1; a possible D gene is TRBD1 (6 bases). This CDR3 is 16 amino acids long. CDR1 is MGHDK, CDR2 SYGVNS, per germline. With 1 base removed from V and 4 bases from J, the gap between germline ends came to 13 bases. The CDR3 is CASSELVQGGTGELFF. CDR3 DNA sequence: TGTGCCAGCAGTGAATTAGTACAGGGTGGCACCGGGGAGCTGTTTTTT.

The rearrangement joins TRBV7-8 to TRBJ2-2; no clear D gene. V was pared by 8 bases and J by 6 bases, with 7 bases between. The CDR3 consists of 11 residues. The V gene's germline CDR1 is SGHVS and CDR2 FQNEAQ. CDR3 sequence: CASSNPGELFF. The CDR3 coding sequence is TGTGCCAGCTCAAATCCCGGGGAGCTGTTTTTT.

The chain combines TRBV28 with TRBJ2-1, with 7 bases aligning to TRBD2. The germline CDR1 and CDR2 sequences are MDHEN and SYDVKM. The CDR3 has 15 residues. V dropped 1 base and J dropped 12; count of bases not matched to a gene: 12. CDR3 nucleotide sequence: TGTGCCAGCAGTTTATACAGGAGACTAGCTGGGTCGCAGTTCTTC. Translation gives CASSLYRRLAGSQFF.

This clonotype was detected only a few times. This chain links TRBV6-2 or TRBV6-3 with TRBJ2-7; D possibly corresponds to TRBD1 (6 bases). Germline lookup yields CDR1 MNHEY and CDR2 SVGEGT. Trimming took off 7 bases at V and 1 base at J, with 14 bases between the two ends. The CDR3 length is 14 residues. The CDR3, as DNA: TGTGCCAGCACCGACCAGGGGATTTCCTACGAGCAGTACTTC. Translated: CASTDQGISYEQYF.

This clonotype was found many times. The rearrangement joins TRBV27 to TRBJ1-2; 10 bases are shared with TRBD1. V shed 7 bases, J shed 5 bases, and the junction held 10 bases outside the gene matches. CDR3 length: 15 amino acids. Per germline, CDR1 MNHEY and CDR2 SMNVEV (reference sequence). The CDR3 here is CASTSWDRGGYGYTF. In DNA, the CDR3 is TGTGCCAGCACCTCCTGGGACAGGGGAGGGTATGGCTACACCTTC.

The chain is built from TRBV20-1 and TRBJ2-7; 9 nucleotides line up with TRBD2. J lost 3 bases, V lost 4 bases, and 7 bases had no gene match. There are 14 residues in the CDR3. CDR1 and CDR2 from the germline V gene are DFQATT and SNEGSKA (reference sequence). CDR3 DNA sequence: TGCAGTGCTAAATCTCCGACTAGCGGCTACGAGCAGTACTTC. This gives the protein CSAKSPTSGYEQYF.

As regards this clonotype: A much larger clone differs by one base, so this may be a read error. J is TRBJ2-1 and V is TRBV12-3 or TRBV12-4; 11 bases line up with TRBD1. This CDR3 spans 15 amino acids. The CDR3 DNA follows: TGTGCCAGCAGCTTCCGGGACAGGGGGGACAATAAGCAGTTCTTC. As protein: CASSFRDRGDNKQFF.

The sample holds a few counts of this clonotype. The rearrangement links TRBV12-3 or TRBV12-4 to TRBJ2-3; tentative D call: TRBD2 (6 bases). This CDR3 comprises 14 residues. Trimming left V 3 bases short and J 4 bases short, with 11 bases between. CDR3 residues: CASSFRRGPDTQYF. For the CDR3, the DNA is TGTGCCAGCAGTTTCCGGCGGGGTCCAGATACGCAGTATTTT.